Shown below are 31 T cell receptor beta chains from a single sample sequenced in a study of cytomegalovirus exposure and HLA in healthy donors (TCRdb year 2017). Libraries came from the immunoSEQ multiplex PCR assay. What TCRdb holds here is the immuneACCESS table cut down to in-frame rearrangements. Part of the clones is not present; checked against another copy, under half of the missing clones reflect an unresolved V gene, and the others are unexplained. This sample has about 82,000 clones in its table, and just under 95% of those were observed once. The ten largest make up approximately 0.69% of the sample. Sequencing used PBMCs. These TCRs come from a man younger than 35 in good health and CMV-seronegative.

The CDR3 region is CASSPGTGRSNTEAFF. The CDR3 coding sequence is TGCGCCAGCAGCCCCGGGACAGGTCGATCTAACACTGAAGCTTTCTTT. The V call is TRBV5-1, the J call TRBJ1-1, with 8 bases aligning to TRBD1. V lost 4 bases and J lost 2; bases outside the gene matches: 10. The CDR3 has 16 residues. CDR1 is SGHRS, CDR2 YFSETQ, per germline. The whole variable domain, remainder taken from reference TRBV5-1 and TRBJ1-1, is KAGVTQTPRYLIKTRGQQVTLSCSPISGHRSVSWYQQTPGQGLQFLFEYFSETQRNKGNFPGRFSGRQFSNSRSEMNVSTLELGDSALYLCASSPGTGRSNTEAFFGQGTRLTVV.

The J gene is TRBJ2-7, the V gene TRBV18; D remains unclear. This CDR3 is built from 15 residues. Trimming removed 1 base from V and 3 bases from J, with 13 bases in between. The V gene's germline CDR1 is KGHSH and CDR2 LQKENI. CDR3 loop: CASSPRAEIYYEQYF. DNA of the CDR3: TGTGCCAGCTCACCACGGGCAGAAATTTACTACGAGCAGTACTTC.

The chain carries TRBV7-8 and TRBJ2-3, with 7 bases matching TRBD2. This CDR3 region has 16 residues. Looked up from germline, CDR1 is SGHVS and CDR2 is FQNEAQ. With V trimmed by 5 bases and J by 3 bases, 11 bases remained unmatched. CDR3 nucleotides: TGTGCCAGCAGCCCAGGGAGGGCCCTCTTGACAGATACGCAGTATTTT. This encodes CASSPGRALLTDTQYF. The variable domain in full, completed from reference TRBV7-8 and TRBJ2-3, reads GAGVSQSPRYKVAKRGQDVALRCDPISGHVSLFWYQQALGQGPEFLTYFQNEAQLDKSGLPSDRFFAERPEGSVSTLKIQRTQQEDSAVYLCASSPGRALLTDTQYFGPGTRLTVL.

DNA for the CDR3: TGCGCCAGCAGCTTACCCCCAGGGGGCCTAGTCGCTGAAGCTTTCTTT. Amino acids: CASSLPPGGLVAEAFF. The rearrangement links TRBV5-1 to TRBJ1-1; TRBD1 aligns across 8 bases. After removal of 2 bases from V and 6 bases from J, the junction contained 12 bases not matched to a gene. The germline CDR1 and CDR2 sequences are SGHRS and YFSETQ. The CDR3 runs to 16 residues.

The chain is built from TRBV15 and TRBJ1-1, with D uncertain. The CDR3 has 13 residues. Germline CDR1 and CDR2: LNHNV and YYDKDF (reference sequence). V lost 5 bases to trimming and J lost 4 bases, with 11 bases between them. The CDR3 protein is CATSGRGPTEAFF. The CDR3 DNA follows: TGTGCCACCAGCGGTCGCGGCCCCACTGAAGCTTTCTTT. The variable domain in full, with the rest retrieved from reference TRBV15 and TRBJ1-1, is DAMVIQNPRYQVTQFGKPVTLSCSQTLNHNVMYWYQQKSSQAPKLLFHYYDKDFNNEADTPDNFQSRRPNTSFCFLDIRSPGLGDTAMYLCATSGRGPTEAFFGQGTRLTVV.

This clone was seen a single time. The CDR3 sequence is CASSLRQGAGYGYTF. DNA for the CDR3: TGCGCCAGCAGCCTTCGTCAGGGGGCTGGCTATGGCTACACCTTC. V gene TRBV4-1 combines with J gene TRBJ1-2; 8 bases are a match to TRBD1. Unmatched junction bases numbered 8, after V lost 4 bases and J lost 4 bases. Germline values: CDR1 MGHRA, CDR2 YSYEKL. This CDR3 comprises 15 residues.

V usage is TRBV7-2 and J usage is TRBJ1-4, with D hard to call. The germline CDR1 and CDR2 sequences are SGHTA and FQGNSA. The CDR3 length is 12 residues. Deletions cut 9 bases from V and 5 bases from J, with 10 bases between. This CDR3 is CASTASNEKLFF. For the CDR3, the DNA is TGTGCCAGTACAGCCTCCAATGAAAAACTGTTTTTT. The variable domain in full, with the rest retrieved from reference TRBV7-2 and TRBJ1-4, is GAGVSQSPSNKVTEKGKDVELRCDPISGHTALYWYRQSLGQGLEFLIYFQGNSAPDKSGLPSDRFSAERTGGSVSTLTIQRTQQEDSAVYLCASTASNEKLFFGSGTQLSVL.

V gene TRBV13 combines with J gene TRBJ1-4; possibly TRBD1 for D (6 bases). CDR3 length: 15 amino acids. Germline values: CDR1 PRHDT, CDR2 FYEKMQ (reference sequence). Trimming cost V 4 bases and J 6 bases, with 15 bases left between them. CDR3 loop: CASSYTGLDDEKLFF. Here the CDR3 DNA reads TGTGCCAGCAGCTATACAGGGCTAGATGATGAAAAACTGTTTTTT.

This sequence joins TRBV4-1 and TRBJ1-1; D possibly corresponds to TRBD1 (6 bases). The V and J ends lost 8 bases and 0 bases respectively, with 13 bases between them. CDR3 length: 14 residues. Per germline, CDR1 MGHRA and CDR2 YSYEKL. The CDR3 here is CASRAGALNTEAFF. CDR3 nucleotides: TGCGCCAGCCGCGCAGGGGCTTTGAACACTGAAGCTTTCTTT.

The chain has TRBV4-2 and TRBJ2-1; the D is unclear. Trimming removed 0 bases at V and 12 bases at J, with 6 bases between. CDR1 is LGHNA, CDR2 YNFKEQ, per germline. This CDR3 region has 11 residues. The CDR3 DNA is TGTGCCAGCAGCCAAGAAAAACTGCAGTTCTTC. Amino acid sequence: CASSQEKLQFF.

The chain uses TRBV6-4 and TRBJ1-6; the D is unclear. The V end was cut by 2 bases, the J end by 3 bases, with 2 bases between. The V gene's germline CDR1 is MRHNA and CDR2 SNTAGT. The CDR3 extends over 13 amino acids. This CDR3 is CASSDHYNSPLHF. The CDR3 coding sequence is TGTGCCAGCAGTGACCACTATAATTCACCCCTCCACTTT.

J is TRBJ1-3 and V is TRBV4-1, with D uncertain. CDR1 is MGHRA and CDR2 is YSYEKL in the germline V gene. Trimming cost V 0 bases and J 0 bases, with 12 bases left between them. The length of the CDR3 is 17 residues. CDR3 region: CASSQERGVLSGNTIYF. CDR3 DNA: TGCGCCAGCAGCCAAGAGAGAGGCGTACTCTCTGGAAACACCATATATTTT.

The CDR3 loop reads CASSVAVTSGSKQYF. DNA for the CDR3: TGTGCCAGCAGCGTAGCAGTGACTAGCGGGAGTAAGCAGTACTTC. This chain links TRBV9 with TRBJ2-7; TRBD2 aligns across 12 bases. V lost 0 bases, J lost 8 bases, and 6 bases stayed unmatched. CDR1 is SGDLS and CDR2 is YYNGEE in the germline V gene. This CDR3 region has 15 residues.

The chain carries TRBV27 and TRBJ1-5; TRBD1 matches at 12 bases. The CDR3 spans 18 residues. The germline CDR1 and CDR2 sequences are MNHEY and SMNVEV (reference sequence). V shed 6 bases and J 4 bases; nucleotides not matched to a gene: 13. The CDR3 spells CASRGWGQGASLNQPQHF. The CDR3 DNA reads TGTGCCAGCAGGGGATGGGGACAGGGGGCAAGTTTGAATCAGCCCCAGCATTTT.

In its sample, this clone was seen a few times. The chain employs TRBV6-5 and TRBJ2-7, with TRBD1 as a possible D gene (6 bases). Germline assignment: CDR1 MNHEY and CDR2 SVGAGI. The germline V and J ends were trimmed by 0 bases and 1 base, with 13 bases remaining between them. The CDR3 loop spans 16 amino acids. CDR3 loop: CASSYSGGVGSYEQYF. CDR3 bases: TGTGCCAGCAGTTACTCAGGGGGAGTAGGGTCCTACGAGCAGTACTTC.

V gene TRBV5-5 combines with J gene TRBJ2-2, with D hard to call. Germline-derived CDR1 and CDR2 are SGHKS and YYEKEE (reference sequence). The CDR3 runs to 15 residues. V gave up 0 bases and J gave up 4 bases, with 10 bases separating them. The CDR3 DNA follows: TGTGCCAGCAGCTTGGTCGAGGCTCTCACCGGGGAGCTGTTTTTT. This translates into CASSLVEALTGELFF.

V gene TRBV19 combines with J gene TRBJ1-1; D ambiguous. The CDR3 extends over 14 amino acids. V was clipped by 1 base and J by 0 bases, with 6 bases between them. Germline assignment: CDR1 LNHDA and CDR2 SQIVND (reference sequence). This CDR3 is CASSIAGMNTEAFF. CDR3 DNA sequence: TGTGCCAGTAGTATAGCAGGCATGAACACTGAAGCTTTCTTT.

The CDR3 loop is CASSSPTSGGADTQYF. The CDR3 DNA reads as TGCGCCAGCAGCAGTCCGACTAGCGGGGGGGCAGATACGCAGTATTTT. J is TRBJ2-3 and V is TRBV10-1; 14 bases match TRBD2. The J segment lost 4 bases and the V segment lost 6 bases, leaving 6 bases of the junction unmatched. Germline assignment: CDR1 WNHNN and CDR2 SYGVQD (reference sequence). The CDR3 covers 16 residues.

The CDR3 DNA sequence: TGTGCCAGCAGCTTATACTCCGGGGGACGACACTCCTACGAGCAGTACTTC. Translation gives CASSLYSGGRHSYEQYF. The V and J genes are TRBV7-9 and TRBJ2-7; possible D gene TRBD2, 6 bases. Germline CDR1 SEHNR, CDR2 FQNEAQ (reference sequence). The CDR3 totals 17 residues. Trimming left V 2 bases short and J 0 bases short, with 17 bases between.

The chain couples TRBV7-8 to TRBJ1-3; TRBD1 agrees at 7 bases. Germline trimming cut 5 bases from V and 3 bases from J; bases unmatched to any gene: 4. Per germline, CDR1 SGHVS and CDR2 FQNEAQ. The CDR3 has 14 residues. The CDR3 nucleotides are TGTGCCAGCAGCAACAGGGGAGGTGGAAACACCATATATTTT. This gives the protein CASSNRGGGNTIYF.

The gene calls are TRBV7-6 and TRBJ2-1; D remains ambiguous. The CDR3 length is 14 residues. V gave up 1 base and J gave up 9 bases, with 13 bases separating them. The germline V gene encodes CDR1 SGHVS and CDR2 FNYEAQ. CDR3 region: CASSLVGPSSEQFF. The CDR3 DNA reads TGTGCCAGCAGCTTAGTTGGGCCCAGTAGTGAGCAGTTCTTC. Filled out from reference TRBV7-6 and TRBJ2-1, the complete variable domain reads GAGVSQSPRYKVTKRGQDVALRCDPISGHVSLYWYRQALGQGPEFLTYFNYEAQQDKSGLPNDRFSAERPEGSISTLTIQRTEQRDSAMYRCASSLVGPSSEQFFGPGTRLTVL.

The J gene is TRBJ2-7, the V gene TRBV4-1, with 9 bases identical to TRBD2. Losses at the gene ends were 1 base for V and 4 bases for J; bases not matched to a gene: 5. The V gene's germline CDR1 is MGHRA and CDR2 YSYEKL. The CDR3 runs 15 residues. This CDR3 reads CASSQGAGGNYEQYF. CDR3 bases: TGCGCCAGCAGCCAAGGAGCGGGGGGAAATTACGAGCAGTACTTC.

CDR3 DNA sequence: TGTGCCAGCAGCTCGGGACTAGCGGTCTACAATGAGCAGTTCTTC. Protein: CASSSGLAVYNEQFF. This rearrangement joins TRBV11-2 to TRBJ2-1, with 11 bases aligning to TRBD2. The CDR3 consists of 15 residues. V was pared by 4 bases and J by 3 bases, with 2 bases of the junction left unmatched. The germline V gene has CDR1 SGHAT and CDR2 FQNNGV.

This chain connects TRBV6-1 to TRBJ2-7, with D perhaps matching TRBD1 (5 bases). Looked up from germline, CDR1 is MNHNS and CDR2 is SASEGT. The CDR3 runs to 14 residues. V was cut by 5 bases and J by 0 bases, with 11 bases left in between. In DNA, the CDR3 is TGTGCCAGCAGTTTACAGGCCCCCTCCTACGAGCAGTACTTC. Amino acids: CASSLQAPSYEQYF.

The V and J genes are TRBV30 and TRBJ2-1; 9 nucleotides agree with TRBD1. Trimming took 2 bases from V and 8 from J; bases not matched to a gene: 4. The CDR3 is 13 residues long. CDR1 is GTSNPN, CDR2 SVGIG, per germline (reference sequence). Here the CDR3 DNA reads TGTGCCTGGAGTCGGGGACAGGGTGATGAGCAGTTCTTC. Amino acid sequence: CAWSRGQGDEQFF. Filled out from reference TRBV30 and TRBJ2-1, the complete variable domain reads SQTIHQWPATLVQPVGSPLSLECTVEGTSNPNLYWYRQAAGRGLQLLFYSVGIGQISSEVPQNLSASRPQDRQFILSSKKLLLSDSGFYLCAWSRGQGDEQFFGPGTRLTVL.

CDR3 sequence reads: CASSDGGSFYEQYF. The CDR3, as DNA: TGTGCCAGCAGTGACGGAGGCAGCTTCTACGAGCAGTACTTC. The chain joins TRBV6-1 to TRBJ2-7, with TRBD2 as a possible D gene (5 bases). In germline, CDR1 is MNHNS, CDR2 SASEGT. This CDR3 spans 14 amino acids. V dropped 3 bases and J dropped 3 bases, with 12 bases sitting between them.

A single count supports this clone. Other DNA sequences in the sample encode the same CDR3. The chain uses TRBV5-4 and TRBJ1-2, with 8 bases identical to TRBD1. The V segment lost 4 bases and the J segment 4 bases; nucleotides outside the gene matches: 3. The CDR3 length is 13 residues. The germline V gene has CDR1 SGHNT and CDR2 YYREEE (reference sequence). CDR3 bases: TGTGCCAGCAGCCACGACAGGGGCTATGGCTACACCTTC. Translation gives CASSHDRGYGYTF.

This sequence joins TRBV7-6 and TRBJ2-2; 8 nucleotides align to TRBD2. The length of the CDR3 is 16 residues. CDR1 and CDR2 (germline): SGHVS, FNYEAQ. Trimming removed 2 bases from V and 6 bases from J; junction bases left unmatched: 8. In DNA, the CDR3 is TGTGCCAGCAGCTTATCCCGGGGGGGCCGGTCCGGGGAGCTGTTTTTT. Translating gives CASSLSRGGRSGELFF.

CDR3 amino acids: CASRKGQGIYEQYF. The CDR3 nucleotides are TGTGCCAGCAGGAAAGGACAGGGGATCTACGAGCAGTACTTC. This sequence joins TRBV6-5 and TRBJ2-7, with 9 positions matching TRBD1. Germline lookup yields CDR1 MNHEY and CDR2 SVGAGI. Trimming removed 6 bases from V and 3 bases from J; junction bases left unmatched: 6. This CDR3 region has 14 residues.

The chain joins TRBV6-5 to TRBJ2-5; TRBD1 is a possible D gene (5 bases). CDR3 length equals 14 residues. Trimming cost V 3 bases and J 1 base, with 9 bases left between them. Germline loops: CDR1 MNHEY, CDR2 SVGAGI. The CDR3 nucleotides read TGTGCCAGCAGTTATTCCAGGGTCCAAGAGACCCAGTACTTC. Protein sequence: CASSYSRVQETQYF.

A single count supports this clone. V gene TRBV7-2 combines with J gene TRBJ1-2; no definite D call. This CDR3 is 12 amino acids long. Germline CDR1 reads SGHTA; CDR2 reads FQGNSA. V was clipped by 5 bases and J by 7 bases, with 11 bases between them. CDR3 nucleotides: TGTGCCAGCAGCCAACAGCAATCTGGCTACACCTTC. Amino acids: CASSQQQSGYTF.